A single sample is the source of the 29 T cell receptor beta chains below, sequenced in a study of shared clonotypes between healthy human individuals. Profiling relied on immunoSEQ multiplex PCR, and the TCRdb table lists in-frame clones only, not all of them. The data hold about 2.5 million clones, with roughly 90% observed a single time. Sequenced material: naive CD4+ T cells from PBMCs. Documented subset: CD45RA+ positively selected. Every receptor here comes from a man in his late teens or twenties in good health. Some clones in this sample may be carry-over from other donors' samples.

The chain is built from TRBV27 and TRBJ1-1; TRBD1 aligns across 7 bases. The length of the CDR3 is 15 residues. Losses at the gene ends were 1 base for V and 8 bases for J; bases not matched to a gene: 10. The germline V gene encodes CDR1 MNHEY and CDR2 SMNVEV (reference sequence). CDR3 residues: CASSLLGQTRNEAFF. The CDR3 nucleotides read TGTGCCAGCAGTTTATTGGGACAGACCAGAAACGAAGCTTTCTTT.

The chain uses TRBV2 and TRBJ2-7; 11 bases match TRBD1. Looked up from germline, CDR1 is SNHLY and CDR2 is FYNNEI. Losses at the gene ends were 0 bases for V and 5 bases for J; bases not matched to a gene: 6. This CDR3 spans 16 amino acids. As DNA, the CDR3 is TGTGCCAGCAGTGAAGCGCTTGGGACAGGGGGTAACGAGCAGTACTTC. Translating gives CASSEALGTGGNEQYF.

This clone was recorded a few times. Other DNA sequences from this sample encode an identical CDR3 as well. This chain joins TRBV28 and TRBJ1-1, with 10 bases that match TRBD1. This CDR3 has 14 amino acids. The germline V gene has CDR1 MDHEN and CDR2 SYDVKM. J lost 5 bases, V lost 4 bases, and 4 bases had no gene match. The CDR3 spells CASSSGTGVTEAFF. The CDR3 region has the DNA TGTGCCAGCAGTTCCGGGACAGGGGTAACTGAAGCTTTCTTT. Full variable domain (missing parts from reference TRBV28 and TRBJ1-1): DVKVTQSSRYLVKRTGEKVFLECVQDMDHENMFWYRQDPGLGLRLIYFSYDVKMKEKGDIPEGYSVSREKKERFSLILESASTNQTSMYLCASSSGTGVTEAFFGQGTRLTVV.

For the CDR3, the DNA is TGCAGTGCTAGTAGACAGCCTCAGTATTTT. The encoded protein is CSASRQPQYF. The chain uses TRBV20-1 and TRBJ2-3; maybe TRBD1 (5 bases). V lost 3 bases and J 12 bases, leaving 10 bases between the germline ends. The CDR3 spans 10 residues. Germline lookup yields CDR1 DFQATT and CDR2 SNEGSKA (reference sequence).

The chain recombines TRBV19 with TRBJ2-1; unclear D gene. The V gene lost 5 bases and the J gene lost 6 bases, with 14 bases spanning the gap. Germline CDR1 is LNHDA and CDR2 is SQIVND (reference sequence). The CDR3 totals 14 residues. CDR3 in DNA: TGTGCCAGTAGTGCAAGGACCCATCGCAATGAGCAGTTCTTC. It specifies CASSARTHRNEQFF.

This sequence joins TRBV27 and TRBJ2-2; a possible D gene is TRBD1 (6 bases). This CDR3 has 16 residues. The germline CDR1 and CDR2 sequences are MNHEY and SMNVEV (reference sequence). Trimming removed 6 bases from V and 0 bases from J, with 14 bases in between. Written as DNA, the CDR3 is TGTGCCAGCAGCCTAAACAGGGTTGCGAACACCGGGGAGCTGTTTTTT. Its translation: CASSLNRVANTGELFF.

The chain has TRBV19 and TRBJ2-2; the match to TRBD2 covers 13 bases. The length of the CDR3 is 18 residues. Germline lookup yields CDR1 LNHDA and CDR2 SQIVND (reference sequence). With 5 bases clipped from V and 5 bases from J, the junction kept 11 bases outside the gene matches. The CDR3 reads CASSRYGGLAGSTGELFF. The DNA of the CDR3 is TGTGCCAGTAGTCGATATGGGGGACTAGCGGGATCGACCGGGGAGCTGTTTTTT.

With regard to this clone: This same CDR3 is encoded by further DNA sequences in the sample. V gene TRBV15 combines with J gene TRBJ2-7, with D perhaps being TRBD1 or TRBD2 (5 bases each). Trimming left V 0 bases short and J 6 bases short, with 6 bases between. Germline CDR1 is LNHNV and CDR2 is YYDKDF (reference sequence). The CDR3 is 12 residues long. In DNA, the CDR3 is TGTGCCACCAGCAGAGATGGGGGCGAGCAGTACTTC. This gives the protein CATSRDGGEQYF.

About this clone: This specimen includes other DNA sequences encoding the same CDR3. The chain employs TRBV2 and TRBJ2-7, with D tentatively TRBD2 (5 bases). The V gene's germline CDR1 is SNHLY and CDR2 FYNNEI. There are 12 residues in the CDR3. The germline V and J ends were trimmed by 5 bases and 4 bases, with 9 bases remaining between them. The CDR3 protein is CASSSTGYEQYF. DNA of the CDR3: TGTGCCAGCAGTTCCACGGGGTACGAGCAGTACTTC.

The CDR3 reads CASSPGLATYSETQYF. Here the CDR3 DNA reads TGCGCCAGCAGCCCCGGACTAGCCACCTATTCGGAGACCCAGTACTTC. The rearrangement uses TRBV5-1 and TRBJ2-5, with 8 bases matching TRBD2. The CDR3 loop spans 16 amino acids. CDR1 and CDR2 from the germline V gene are SGHRS and YFSETQ. The V and J ends lost 4 bases and 5 bases, in that order; junction bases with no gene match: 13.

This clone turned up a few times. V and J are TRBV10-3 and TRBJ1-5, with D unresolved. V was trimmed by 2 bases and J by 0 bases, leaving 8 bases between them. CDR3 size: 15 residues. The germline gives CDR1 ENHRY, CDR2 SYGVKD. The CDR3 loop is CAISEVGYSNQPQHF. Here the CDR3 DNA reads TGTGCCATCAGTGAGGTCGGGTATAGCAATCAGCCCCAGCATTTT.

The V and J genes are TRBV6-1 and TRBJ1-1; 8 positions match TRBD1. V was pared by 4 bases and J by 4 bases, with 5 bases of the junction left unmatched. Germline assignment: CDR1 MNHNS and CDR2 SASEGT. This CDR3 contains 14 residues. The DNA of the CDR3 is TGTGCCAGCAGTGTGCAGGGGGCGGGCACTGAAGCTTTCTTT. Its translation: CASSVQGAGTEAFF.

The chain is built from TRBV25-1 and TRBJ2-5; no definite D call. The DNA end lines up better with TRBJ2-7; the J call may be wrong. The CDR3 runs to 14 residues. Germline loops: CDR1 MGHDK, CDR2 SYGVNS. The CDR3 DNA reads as TGTGCCAGCAGCCTCCCTGGACGGTGGGTCGAGCAGTACTTC. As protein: CASSLPGRWVEQYF.

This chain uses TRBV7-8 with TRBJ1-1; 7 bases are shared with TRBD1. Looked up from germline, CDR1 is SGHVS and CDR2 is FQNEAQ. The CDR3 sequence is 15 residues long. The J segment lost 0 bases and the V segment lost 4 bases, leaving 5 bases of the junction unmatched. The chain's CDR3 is CASSSLRGVNTEAFF. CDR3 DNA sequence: TGTGCCAGCAGCTCGCTCAGGGGGGTGAACACTGAAGCTTTCTTT.

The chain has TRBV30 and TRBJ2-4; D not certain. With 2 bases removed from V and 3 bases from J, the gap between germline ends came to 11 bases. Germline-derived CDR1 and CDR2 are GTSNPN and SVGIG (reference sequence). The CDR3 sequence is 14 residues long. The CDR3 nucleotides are TGTGCCTGGAGTACCCTAGTAAACAAAAACATTCAGTACTTC. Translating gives CAWSTLVNKNIQYF. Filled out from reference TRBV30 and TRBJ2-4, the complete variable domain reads SQTIHQWPATLVQPVGSPLSLECTVEGTSNPNLYWYRQAAGRGLQLLFYSVGIGQISSEVPQNLSASRPQDRQFILSSKKLLLSDSGFYLCAWSTLVNKNIQYFGAGTRLSVL.

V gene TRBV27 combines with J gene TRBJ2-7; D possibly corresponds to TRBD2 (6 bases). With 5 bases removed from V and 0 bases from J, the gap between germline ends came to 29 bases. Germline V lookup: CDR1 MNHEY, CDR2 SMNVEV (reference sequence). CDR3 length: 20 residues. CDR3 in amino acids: CASSTSRAFWSRERSYEQYF. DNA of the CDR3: TGTGCCAGCAGTACAAGCAGGGCCTTCTGGTCACGGGAGCGCTCCTACGAGCAGTACTTC.

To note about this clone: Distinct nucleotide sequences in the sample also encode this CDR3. This CDR3 reads CASSLGGPGANVLTF. CDR3 sequence (DNA): TGTGCCAGCAGCTTAGGCGGGCCCGGGGCCAACGTCCTGACTTTC. This rearrangement joins TRBV7-2 to TRBJ2-6, with D tentatively TRBD2 (5 bases). Between the trimmed V and J ends, which lost 1 base and 4 bases, there was a span of 8 bases. Germline V gene lookup returns CDR1 SGHTA and CDR2 FQGNSA. The CDR3 is 15 residues long.

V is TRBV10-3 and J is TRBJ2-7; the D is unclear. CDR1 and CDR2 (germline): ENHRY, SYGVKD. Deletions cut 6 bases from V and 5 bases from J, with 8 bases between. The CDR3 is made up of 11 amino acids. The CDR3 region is CAIRNDDEQYF. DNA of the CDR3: TGTGCCATCAGGAATGATGACGAGCAGTACTTC.

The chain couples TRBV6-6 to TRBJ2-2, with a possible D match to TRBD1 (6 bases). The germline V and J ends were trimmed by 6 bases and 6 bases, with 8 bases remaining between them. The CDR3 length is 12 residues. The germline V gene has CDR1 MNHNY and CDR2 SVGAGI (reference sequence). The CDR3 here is CASSSGAGELFF. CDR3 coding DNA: TGTGCCAGCAGCTCAGGGGCCGGGGAGCTGTTTTTT.

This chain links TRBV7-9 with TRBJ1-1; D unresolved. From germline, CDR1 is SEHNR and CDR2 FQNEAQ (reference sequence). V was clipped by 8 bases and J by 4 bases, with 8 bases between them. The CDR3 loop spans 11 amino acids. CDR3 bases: TGTGCCAGCTTCGGATTCACTGAAGCTTTCTTT. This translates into CASFGFTEAFF.

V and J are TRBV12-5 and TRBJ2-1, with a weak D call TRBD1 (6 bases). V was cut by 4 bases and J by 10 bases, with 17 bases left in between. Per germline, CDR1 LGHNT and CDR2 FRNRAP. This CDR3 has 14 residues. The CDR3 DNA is TGTGCTAGTGGTTCAAGACAGGTCGGCGGCGAGCAGTTCTTC. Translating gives CASGSRQVGGEQFF.

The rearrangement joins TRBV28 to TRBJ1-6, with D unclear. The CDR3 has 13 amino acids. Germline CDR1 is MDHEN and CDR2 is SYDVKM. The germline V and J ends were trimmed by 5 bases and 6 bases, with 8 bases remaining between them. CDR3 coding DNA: TGTGCCAGCAGTGCCGACGGTAATTCACCCCTCCACTTT. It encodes CASSADGNSPLHF.

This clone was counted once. The CDR3 nucleotides read TGTGTCACGCGCCGGGACCAATCCTTCTCCGAGCAGTACTTC. It is translated as CVTRRDQSFSEQYF. This chain joins TRBV27 and TRBJ2-7; D may match TRBD1 or TRBD2 (5 bases each). The CDR3 has 14 residues. Germline assignment: CDR1 MNHEY and CDR2 SMNVEV (reference sequence).

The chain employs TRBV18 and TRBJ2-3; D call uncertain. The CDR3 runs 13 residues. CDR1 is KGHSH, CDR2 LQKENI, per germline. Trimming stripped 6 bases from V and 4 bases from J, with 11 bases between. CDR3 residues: CASSPSIADTQYF. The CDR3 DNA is TGTGCCAGCTCGCCCTCCATCGCAGATACGCAGTATTTT.

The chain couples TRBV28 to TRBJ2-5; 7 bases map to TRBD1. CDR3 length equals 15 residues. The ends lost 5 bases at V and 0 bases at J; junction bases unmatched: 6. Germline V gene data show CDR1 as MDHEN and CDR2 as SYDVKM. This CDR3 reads CASSVTGTNQETQYF. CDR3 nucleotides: TGTGCCAGCAGTGTGACAGGGACCAACCAAGAGACCCAGTACTTC.

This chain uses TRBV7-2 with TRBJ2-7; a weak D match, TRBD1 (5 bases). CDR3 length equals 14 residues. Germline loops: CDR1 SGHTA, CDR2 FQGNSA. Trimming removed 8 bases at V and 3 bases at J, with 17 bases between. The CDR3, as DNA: TGTGCCAGCTCTGGGCAGGGCACCTTCTACGAGCAGTACTTC. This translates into CASSGQGTFYEQYF.

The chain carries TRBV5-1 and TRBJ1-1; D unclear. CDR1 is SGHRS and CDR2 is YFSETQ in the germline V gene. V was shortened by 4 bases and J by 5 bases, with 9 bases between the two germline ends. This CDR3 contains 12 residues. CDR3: CASSPDRTEAFF. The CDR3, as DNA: TGCGCCAGCAGCCCGGACCGGACTGAAGCTTTCTTT.

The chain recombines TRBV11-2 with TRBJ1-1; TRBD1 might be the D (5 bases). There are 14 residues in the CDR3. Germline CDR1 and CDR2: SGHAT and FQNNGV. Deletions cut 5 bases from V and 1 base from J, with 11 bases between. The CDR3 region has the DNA TGTGCCAGCAGCCCTATGACAGCGAACACTGAAGCTTTCTTT. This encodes CASSPMTANTEAFF.

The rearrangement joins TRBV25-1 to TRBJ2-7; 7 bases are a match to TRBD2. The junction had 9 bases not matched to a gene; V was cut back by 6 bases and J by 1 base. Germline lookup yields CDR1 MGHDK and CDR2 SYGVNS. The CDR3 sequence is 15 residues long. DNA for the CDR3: TGTGCCAGCAGCCCCAGACTAGCTTTGTCCTACGAGCAGTACTTC. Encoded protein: CASSPRLALSYEQYF.